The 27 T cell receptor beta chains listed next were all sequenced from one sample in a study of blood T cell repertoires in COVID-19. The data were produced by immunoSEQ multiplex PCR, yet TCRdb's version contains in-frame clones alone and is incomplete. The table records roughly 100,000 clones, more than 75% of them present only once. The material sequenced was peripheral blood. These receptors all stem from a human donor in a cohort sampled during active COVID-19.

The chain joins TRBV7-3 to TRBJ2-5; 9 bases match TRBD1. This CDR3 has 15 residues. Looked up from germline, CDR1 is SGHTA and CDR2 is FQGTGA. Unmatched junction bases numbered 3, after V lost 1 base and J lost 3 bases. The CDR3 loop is CASSLMGQGEETQYF. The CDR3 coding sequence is TGTGCCAGCAGCTTAATGGGACAGGGAGAAGAGACCCAGTACTTC.

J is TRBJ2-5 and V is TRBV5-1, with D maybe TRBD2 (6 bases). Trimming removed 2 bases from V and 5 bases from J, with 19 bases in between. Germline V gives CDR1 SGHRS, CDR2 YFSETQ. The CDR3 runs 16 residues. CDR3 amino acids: CASSFRGGPTGETQYF. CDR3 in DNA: TGCGCCAGCAGCTTCAGAGGAGGGCCTACGGGGGAGACCCAGTACTTC. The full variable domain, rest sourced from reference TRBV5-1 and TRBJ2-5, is KAGVTQTPRYLIKTRGQQVTLSCSPISGHRSVSWYQQTPGQGLQFLFEYFSETQRNKGNFPGRFSGRQFSNSRSEMNVSTLELGDSALYLCASSFRGGPTGETQYFGPGTRLLVL.

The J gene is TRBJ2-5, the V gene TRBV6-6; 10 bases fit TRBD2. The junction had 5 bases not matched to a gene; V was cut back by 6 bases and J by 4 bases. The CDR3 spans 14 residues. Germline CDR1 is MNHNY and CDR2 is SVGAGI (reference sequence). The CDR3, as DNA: TGTGCCAGCAGACCCAGCGGGGGGGGAGAGACCCAGTACTTC. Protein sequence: CASRPSGGGETQYF.

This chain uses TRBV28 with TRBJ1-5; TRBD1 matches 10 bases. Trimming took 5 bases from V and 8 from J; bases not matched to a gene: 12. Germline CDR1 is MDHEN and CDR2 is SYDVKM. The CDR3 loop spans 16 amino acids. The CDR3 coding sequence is TGTGCCAGCAGTCCGTGGGACAGGGGCGGGGAGGAGCCCCAGCATTTT. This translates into CASSPWDRGGEEPQHF.

The CDR3 DNA reads as TGTGCCAGCAGTTCGGCGGAGCTCGGAAGCTATGGCTACACCTTC. It specifies CASSSAELGSYGYTF. This chain connects TRBV6-5 to TRBJ1-2; D remains unclear. Germline V gene lookup returns CDR1 MNHEY and CDR2 SVGAGI. CDR3 size: 15 residues. V lost 4 bases and J 4 bases, leaving 16 bases between the germline ends.

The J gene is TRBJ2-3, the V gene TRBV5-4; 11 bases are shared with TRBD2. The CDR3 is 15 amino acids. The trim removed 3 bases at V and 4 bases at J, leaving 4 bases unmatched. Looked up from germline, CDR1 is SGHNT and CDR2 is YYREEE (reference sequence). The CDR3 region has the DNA TGTGCCAGCAGCTCGACTAGCGGGGAAGCAGATACGCAGTATTTT. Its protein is CASSSTSGEADTQYF.

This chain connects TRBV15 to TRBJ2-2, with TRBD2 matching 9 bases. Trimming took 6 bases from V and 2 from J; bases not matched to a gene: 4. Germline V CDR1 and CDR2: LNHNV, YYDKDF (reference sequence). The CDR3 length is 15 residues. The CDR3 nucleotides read TGTGCCACCAGATTGGGACTAGCAAACACCGGGGAGCTGTTTTTT. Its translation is CATRLGLANTGELFF. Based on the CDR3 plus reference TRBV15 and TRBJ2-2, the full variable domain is DAMVIQNPRYQVTQFGKPVTLSCSQTLNHNVMYWYQQKSSQAPKLLFHYYDKDFNNEADTPDNFQSRRPNTSFCFLDIRSPGLGDTAMYLCATRLGLANTGELFFGEGSRLTVL.

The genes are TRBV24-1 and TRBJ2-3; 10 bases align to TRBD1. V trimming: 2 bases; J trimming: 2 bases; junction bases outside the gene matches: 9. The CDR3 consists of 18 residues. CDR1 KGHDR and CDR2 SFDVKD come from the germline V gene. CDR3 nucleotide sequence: TGTGCCACCAGTGATTGGGGGCGCGGGACAGGGGCCACAGATACGCAGTATTTT. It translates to CATSDWGRGTGATDTQYF.

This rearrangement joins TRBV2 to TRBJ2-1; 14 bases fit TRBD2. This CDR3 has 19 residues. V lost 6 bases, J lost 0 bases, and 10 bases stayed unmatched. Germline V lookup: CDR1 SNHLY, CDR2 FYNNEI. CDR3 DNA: TGTGCCAGCAGCGATACTAGACTAGCGGGAGGGTCCTCCTACAATGAGCAGTTCTTC. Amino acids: CASSDTRLAGGSSYNEQFF. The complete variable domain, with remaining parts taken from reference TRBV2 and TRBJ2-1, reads EPEVTQTPSHQVTQMGQEVILRCVPISNHLYFYWYRQILGQKVEFLVSFYNNEISEKSEIFDDQFSVERPDGSNFTLKIRSTKLEDSAMYFCASSDTRLAGGSSYNEQFFGPGTRLTVL.

The CDR3 DNA follows: TGTGCCAGTAGTATTGACCCGACAGGGGTCGGAAACACCATATATTTT. Translation gives CASSIDPTGVGNTIYF. The chain joins TRBV19 to TRBJ1-3; the match to TRBD1 covers 8 bases. J lost 4 bases, V lost 3 bases, and 8 bases had no gene match. Germline CDR1 is LNHDA and CDR2 is SQIVND (reference sequence). The CDR3 runs 16 residues.

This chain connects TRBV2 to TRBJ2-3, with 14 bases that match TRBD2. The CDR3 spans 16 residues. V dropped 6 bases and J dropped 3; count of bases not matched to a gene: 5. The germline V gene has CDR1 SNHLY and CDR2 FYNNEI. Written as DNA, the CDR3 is TGTGCCAGCAGACGCGGGACTAGCGGGAGAACAGATACGCAGTATTTT. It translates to CASRRGTSGRTDTQYF.

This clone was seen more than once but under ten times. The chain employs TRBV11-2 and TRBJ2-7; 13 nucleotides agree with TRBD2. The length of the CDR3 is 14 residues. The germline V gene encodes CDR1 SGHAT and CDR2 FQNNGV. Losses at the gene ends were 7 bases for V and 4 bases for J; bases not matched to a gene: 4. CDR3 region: CASTGTSGDYEQYF. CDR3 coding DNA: TGTGCCAGCACCGGGACTAGCGGGGATTACGAGCAGTACTTC.

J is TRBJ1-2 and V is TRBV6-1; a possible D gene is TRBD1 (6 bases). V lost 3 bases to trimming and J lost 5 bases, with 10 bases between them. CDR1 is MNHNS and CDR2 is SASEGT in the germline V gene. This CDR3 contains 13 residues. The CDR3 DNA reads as TGTGCCAGCAGTGACACAGGGTTATATGGCTACACCTTC. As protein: CASSDTGLYGYTF.

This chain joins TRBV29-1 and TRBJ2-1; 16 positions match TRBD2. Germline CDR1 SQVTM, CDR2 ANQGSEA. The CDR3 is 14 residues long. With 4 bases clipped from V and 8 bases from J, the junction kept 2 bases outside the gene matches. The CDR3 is CSVGGTSGRDEQFF. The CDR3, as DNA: TGCAGCGTTGGAGGGACTAGCGGGAGGGATGAGCAGTTCTTC.

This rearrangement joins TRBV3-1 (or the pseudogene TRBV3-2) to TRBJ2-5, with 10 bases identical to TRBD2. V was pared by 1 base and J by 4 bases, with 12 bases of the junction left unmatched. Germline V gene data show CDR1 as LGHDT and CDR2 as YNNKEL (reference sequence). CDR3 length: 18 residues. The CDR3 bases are TGTGCCAGCAGCCAAGGCGCGTCGGCTAGCGGGGGAAGAGAGACCCAGTACTTC. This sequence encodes CASSQGASASGGRETQYF.

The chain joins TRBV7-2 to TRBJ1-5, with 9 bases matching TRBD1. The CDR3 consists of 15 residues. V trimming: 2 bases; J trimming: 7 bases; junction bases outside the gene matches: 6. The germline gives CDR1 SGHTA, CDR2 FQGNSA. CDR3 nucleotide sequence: TGTGCCAGCAGCTTACGGACAGGGGCGCGGCAGCCCCAGCATTTT. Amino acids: CASSLRTGARQPQHF.

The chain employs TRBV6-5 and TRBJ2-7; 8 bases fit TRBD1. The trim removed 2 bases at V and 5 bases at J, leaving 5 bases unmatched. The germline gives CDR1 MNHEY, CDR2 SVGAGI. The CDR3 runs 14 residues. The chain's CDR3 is CASSYVAGGNEQYF. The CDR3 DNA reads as TGTGCCAGCAGTTACGTGGCAGGGGGCAACGAGCAGTACTTC.

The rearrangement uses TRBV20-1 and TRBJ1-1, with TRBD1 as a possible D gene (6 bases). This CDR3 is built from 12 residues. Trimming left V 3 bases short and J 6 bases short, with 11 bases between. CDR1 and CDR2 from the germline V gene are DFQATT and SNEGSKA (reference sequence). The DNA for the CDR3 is TGCAGTGCTAGTCAGGGGAGTGCTGAAGCTTTCTTT. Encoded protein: CSASQGSAEAFF.

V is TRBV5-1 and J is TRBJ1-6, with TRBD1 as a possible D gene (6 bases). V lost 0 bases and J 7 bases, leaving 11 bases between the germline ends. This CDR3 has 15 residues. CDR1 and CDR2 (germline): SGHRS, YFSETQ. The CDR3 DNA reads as TGCGCCAGCAGCTTGGAAGGGACACAGAATTCACCCCTCCACTTT. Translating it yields CASSLEGTQNSPLHF.

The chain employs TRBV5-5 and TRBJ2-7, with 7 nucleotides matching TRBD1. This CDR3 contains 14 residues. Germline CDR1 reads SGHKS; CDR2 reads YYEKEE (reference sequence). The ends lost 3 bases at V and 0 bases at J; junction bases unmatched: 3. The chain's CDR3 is CASSWRTGSYEQYF. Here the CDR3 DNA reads TGTGCCAGCAGCTGGAGGACAGGCTCCTACGAGCAGTACTTC.

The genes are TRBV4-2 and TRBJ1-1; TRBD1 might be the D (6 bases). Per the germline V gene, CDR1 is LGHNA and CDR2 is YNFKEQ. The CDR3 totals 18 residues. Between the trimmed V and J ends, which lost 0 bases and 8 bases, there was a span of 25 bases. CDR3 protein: CASSQDHGSGQYRTEAFF. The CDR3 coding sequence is TGTGCCAGCAGCCAAGATCATGGCTCGGGACAATACAGAACCGAAGCTTTCTTT.

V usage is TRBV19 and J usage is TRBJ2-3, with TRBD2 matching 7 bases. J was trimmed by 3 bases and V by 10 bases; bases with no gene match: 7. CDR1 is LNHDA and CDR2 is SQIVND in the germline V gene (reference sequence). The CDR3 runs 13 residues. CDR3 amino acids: CATLGGSTDTQYF. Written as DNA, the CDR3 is TGTGCCACCCTGGGGGGGTCGACAGATACGCAGTATTTT. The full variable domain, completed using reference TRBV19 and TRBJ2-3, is DGGITQSPKYLFRKEGQNVTLSCEQNLNHDAMYWYRQDPGQGLRLIYYSQIVNDFQKGDIAEGYSVSREKKESFPLTVTSAQKNPTAFYLCATLGGSTDTQYFGPGTRLTVL.

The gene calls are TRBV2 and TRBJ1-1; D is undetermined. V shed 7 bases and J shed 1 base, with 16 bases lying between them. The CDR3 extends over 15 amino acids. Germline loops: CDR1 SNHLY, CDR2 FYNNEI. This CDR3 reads CASKGGWARNTEAFF. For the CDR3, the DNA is TGTGCCAGCAAGGGAGGGTGGGCACGGAACACTGAAGCTTTCTTT.

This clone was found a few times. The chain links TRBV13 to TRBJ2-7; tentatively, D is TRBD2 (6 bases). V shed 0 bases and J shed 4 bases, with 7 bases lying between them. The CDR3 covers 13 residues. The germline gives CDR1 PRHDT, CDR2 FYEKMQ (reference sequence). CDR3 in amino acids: CASSLGGSYEQYF. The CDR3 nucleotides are TGTGCCAGCAGCTTAGGCGGGAGTTACGAGCAGTACTTC.

DNA of the CDR3: TGTGCCAGCAGCTTGGAACGGCAGGGGGGCACAGATACGCAGTATTTT. Its translation is CASSLERQGGTDTQYF. The chain employs TRBV5-8 and TRBJ2-3, with 7 bases fitting TRBD1. Trimming cost V 0 bases and J 1 base; bases outside gene matches: 5. Germline assignment: CDR1 SGHTS and CDR2 YDEGEE. This CDR3 has 16 amino acids.

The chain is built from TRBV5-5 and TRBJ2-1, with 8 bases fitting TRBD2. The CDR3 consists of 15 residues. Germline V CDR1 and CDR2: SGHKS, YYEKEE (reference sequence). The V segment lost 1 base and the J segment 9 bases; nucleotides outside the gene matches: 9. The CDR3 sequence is CASSLTGTSYVEQFF. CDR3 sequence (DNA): TGTGCCAGCAGCTTGACCGGGACTAGTTACGTTGAGCAGTTCTTC. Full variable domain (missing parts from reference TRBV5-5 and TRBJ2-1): DAGVTQSPTHLIKTRGQQVTLRCSPISGHKSVSWYQQVLGQGPQFIFQYYEKEERGRGNFPDRFSARQFPNYSSELNVNALLLGDSALYLCASSLTGTSYVEQFFGPGTRLTVL.

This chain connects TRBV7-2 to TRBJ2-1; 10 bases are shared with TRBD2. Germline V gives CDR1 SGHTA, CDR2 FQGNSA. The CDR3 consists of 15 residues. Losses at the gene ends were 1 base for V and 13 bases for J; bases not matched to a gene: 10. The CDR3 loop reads CASSLDPLAGERQFF. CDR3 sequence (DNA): TGTGCCAGCAGCTTAGATCCGCTAGCGGGAGAACGACAGTTCTTC. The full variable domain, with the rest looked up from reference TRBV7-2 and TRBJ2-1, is GAGVSQSPSNKVTEKGKDVELRCDPISGHTALYWYRQSLGQGLEFLIYFQGNSAPDKSGLPSDRFSAERTGGSVSTLTIQRTQQEDSAVYLCASSLDPLAGERQFFGPGTRLTVL.